The rows below give T cell receptor beta chains drawn from one sample of a study of post-analysis software for immune sequencing data. Via MiXCR, TCRdb re-called the PCR reads, giving one row per CDR3 protein. The sample includes 500,000 to 600,000 distinct CDR3 sequences, about 40% of them seen just once. The specimen was blood. The receptors come from a girl aged 5-17 years with multiple sclerosis. Each CDR3 is given with its conserved first and last residue. The D gene is left open where the match is weak. Expanded clones are given a class, and other clones once, few, many or no size at all.

size: -; V: TRBV5-1; D: -; J: TRBJ2-1; CDR3: CASSLSGVGNNEQFF; DNA: TGCGCCAGCAGCTTGTCAGGTGTGGGGAACAATGAGCAGTTCTTC
size: -; V: TRBV3-1; D: -; J: TRBJ2-4; CDR3: CASSQDLWPGNIQYF; DNA: TGTGCCAGCAGCCAAGATTTGTGGCCTGGGAACATTCAGTACTTC
size: few; V: TRBV20-1; D: TRBD2; J: TRBJ2-7; CDR3: CSAPHSGRAYEQYF; DNA: TGCAGTGCTCCTCATAGCGGGAGGGCTTACGAGCAGTACTTC
size: few; V: TRBV4-2; D: TRBD1; J: TRBJ1-1; CDR3: CASSQDRRGGYSEAFF; DNA: TGTGCCAGCAGCCAAGATAGGAGAGGGGGCTACTCTGAAGCTTTCTTT
size: -; V: TRBV7-9; D: -; J: TRBJ1-2; CDR3: CASSTARGEGYGYIF; DNA: TGTGCCAGCAGCACCGCGCGGGGTGAGGGCTATGGCTACATCTTC
size: -; V: TRBV5-1; D: -; J: TRBJ1-4; CDR3: CASSYYGDNEKLFF; DNA: TGCGCCAGCAGCTATTACGGGGATAATGAAAAACTGTTTTTT
size: few; V: TRBV9; D: -; J: TRBJ2-7; CDR3: CASSVGDGSEQYF; DNA: TGTGCCAGCAGCGTCGGGGACGGGTCCGAGCAGTACTTC
size: -; V: TRBV12-3/TRBV12-4; D: TRBD2; J: TRBJ2-1; CDR3: CASSKLAASYNEQFF; DNA: TGTGCCAGCAGCAAACTAGCGGCATCCTACAATGAGCAGTTCTTC
size: few; V: TRBV20-1; D: -; J: TRBJ2-7; CDR3: CSAPERRGSSYEQYF; DNA: TGCAGTGCTCCCGAAAGGCGGGGTTCTTCCTACGAGCAGTACTTC
size: once; V: TRBV9; D: TRBD2; J: TRBJ2-1; CDR3: CASSVVAGGNYNEQFF; DNA: TGTGCCAGCAGCGTCGTAGCGGGGGGCAACTACAATGAGCAGTTCTTC